Presented here are 28 T cell receptor beta chains from one specimen sequenced in a study of OX40 agonist ivuxolimab in advanced cancers. Using immunoSEQ multiplex PCR, the repertoire was profiled, and TCRdb retains in-frame clones only, with some absent. The repertoire holds tens of thousands of clones, roughly 93% seen once, with about 24% in the top ten. The source was CD4+ or CD8+ T cells sorted from blood, collected in a trial of the OX40 agonist ivuxolimab. The receptors come from an adult with an advanced solid tumor such as melanoma, head and neck, liver or kidney cancer.

The chain couples TRBV7-9 to TRBJ2-5, with 8 bases identical to TRBD2. The V gene's germline CDR1 is SEHNR and CDR2 FQNEAQ (reference sequence). Trimming cost V 5 bases and J 1 base; bases outside gene matches: 3. This CDR3 has 14 residues. CDR3 in DNA: TGTGCCAGCAGCGGGGCGGGGGGCCAAGAGACCCAGTACTTC. It codes for CASSGAGGQETQYF.

V usage is TRBV9 and J usage is TRBJ2-3, with D possibly being TRBD1 (6 bases). This CDR3 has 16 amino acids. V was clipped by 3 bases and J by 1 base, with 15 bases between them. The germline V gene encodes CDR1 SGDLS and CDR2 YYNGEE. CDR3 DNA: TGTGCCAGCAGCGGGATTCGGGACACACGCACAGATACGCAGTATTTT. Translated, it gives CASSGIRDTRTDTQYF.

The rearrangement links TRBV27 to TRBJ2-7; possible D gene TRBD1, 6 bases. The germline V gene encodes CDR1 MNHEY and CDR2 SMNVEV (reference sequence). The CDR3 covers 15 residues. V was pared by 6 bases and J by 2 bases, with 17 bases between. The CDR3, as DNA: TGTGCCAGCAGCCTGACAGGAGCCCCCACCTACGAGCAGTACTTC. Its protein product is CASSLTGAPTYEQYF.

A single count supports this clone. This rearrangement joins TRBV9 to TRBJ2-7; the match to TRBD2 covers 9 bases. V dropped 4 bases and J dropped 1; count of bases not matched to a gene: 6. This CDR3 contains 15 residues. CDR1 is SGDLS and CDR2 is YYNGEE in the germline V gene. The CDR3 reads CASSPRLAGSYEQYF. Here the CDR3 DNA reads TGTGCCAGCAGCCCCCGGCTAGCGGGGTCCTACGAGCAGTACTTC.

The gene calls are TRBV19 and TRBJ1-2, with D possibly being TRBD1 (6 bases). Trimming cost V 4 bases and J 4 bases, with 13 bases left between them. Looked up from germline, CDR1 is LNHDA and CDR2 is SQIVND (reference sequence). The CDR3 totals 14 residues. CDR3 DNA sequence: TGTGCCAGTAGTAATCGGGGACATCTCTATGGCTACACCTTC. It specifies CASSNRGHLYGYTF.

This rearrangement joins TRBV27 to TRBJ2-5, with no clear D. V was cut by 2 bases and J by 3 bases, with 7 bases left in between. Germline CDR1 and CDR2: MNHEY and SMNVEV (reference sequence). The CDR3 loop spans 13 amino acids. CDR3 coding DNA: TGTGCCAGCAGTTTAGATTTGGAAGAGACCCAGTACTTC. Translated: CASSLDLEETQYF.

The V gene is TRBV4-1, the J gene TRBJ1-2; D is unresolved. The DNA end is more similar to TRBJ2-1, so the J call may be wrong. Germline-derived CDR1 and CDR2 are MGHRA and YSYEKL. This CDR3 has 12 amino acids. For the CDR3, the DNA is TGCGCCAGCAGCCAAGATTATTTAGAACAGTTCTTC. It translates to CASSQDYLEQFF.

The chain recombines TRBV29-1 with TRBJ1-1; 11 bases align to TRBD1. V was pared by 4 bases and J by 4 bases, with 8 bases of the junction left unmatched. This CDR3 has 15 residues. Germline-derived CDR1 and CDR2 are SQVTM and ANQGSEA. CDR3 DNA: TGCAGCGTTGCAGGTTCCGGGACAGGGGGCACTGAAGCTTTCTTT. Translated, it gives CSVAGSGTGGTEAFF.

V and J are TRBV29-1 and TRBJ2-7, with D possibly TRBD1 on 6 matching bases. CDR1 is SQVTM and CDR2 is ANQGSEA in the germline V gene. The V end lost 5 bases, the J end lost 2 bases, and 13 bases lay between the germline ends. The CDR3 loop spans 13 amino acids. DNA for the CDR3: TGCAGCGTTTTGGCGACAGGTACCTACGAGCAGTACTTC. It encodes CSVLATGTYEQYF.

This sequence joins TRBV29-1 and TRBJ1-2; D is unresolved. Deletions cut 2 bases from V and 2 bases from J, with 18 bases between. The CDR3 length is 16 residues. Germline CDR1 and CDR2: SQVTM and ANQGSEA. The CDR3 sequence: CSVEKGPGERNYGYTF. The CDR3 DNA sequence: TGCAGCGTTGAAAAGGGCCCAGGCGAGAGAAACTATGGCTACACCTTC.

The chain employs TRBV2 and TRBJ2-2, with a tentative D call TRBD2 (6 bases). Germline V gene lookup returns CDR1 SNHLY and CDR2 FYNNEI. Trimming pared 8 bases from V and 3 bases from J, leaving 25 bases between. The CDR3 is 18 residues long. The CDR3 loop reads CASRATVSRGKYTGELFF. The DNA for the CDR3 is TGTGCCAGCCGCGCTACCGTATCACGCGGGAAATACACCGGGGAGCTGTTTTTT.

The chain joins TRBV4-1 to TRBJ2-6; TRBD2 matches at 14 bases. Germline loops: CDR1 MGHRA, CDR2 YSYEKL. The CDR3 is made up of 20 amino acids. J gave up 0 bases and V 1 base, and 5 bases lay outside the gene matches. The CDR3 loop reads CASSQVPGLAGASGANVLTF. The CDR3 DNA reads as TGCGCCAGCAGCCAAGTTCCGGGACTAGCGGGAGCCTCTGGGGCCAACGTCCTGACTTTC.

The J gene is TRBJ2-1, the V gene TRBV4-1; no reliable D call. Germline CDR1 is MGHRA and CDR2 is YSYEKL. The ends were cut back, 1 base at V and 10 bases at J, with 5 bases in the middle. The CDR3 sequence is 11 residues long. The CDR3 DNA sequence: TGCGCCAGCAGCCAAGCTCGGGAGCAGTTCTTC. Translation: CASSQAREQFF.

The V and J genes are TRBV9 and TRBJ2-7; TRBD1 matches 7 bases. This CDR3 contains 13 residues. Germline V gene lookup returns CDR1 SGDLS and CDR2 YYNGEE. Trimming cost V 6 bases and J 3 bases; bases outside gene matches: 6. CDR3 in DNA: TGTGCCAGCAACAATGACAGGGACTACGAGCAGTACTTC. This translates into CASNNDRDYEQYF. The full variable domain, with the rest looked up from reference TRBV9 and TRBJ2-7, is DSGVTQTPKHLITATGQRVTLRCSPRSGDLSVYWYQQSLDQGLQFLIQYYNGEERAKGNILERFSAQQFPDLHSELNLSSLELGDSALYFCASNNDRDYEQYFGPGTRLTVT.

The CDR3 coding sequence is TGTGCCAGCAGACGGGAGTATTCACCCCTCCACTTT. Protein: CASRREYSPLHF. The rearrangement joins TRBV6-1 to TRBJ1-6, with no clear D. With 6 bases removed from V and 8 bases from J, the gap between germline ends came to 8 bases. From germline, CDR1 is MNHNS and CDR2 SASEGT. The CDR3 extends over 12 amino acids.

The chain carries TRBV27 and TRBJ1-4; possibly TRBD1 for D (6 bases). CDR1 and CDR2 (germline): MNHEY, SMNVEV (reference sequence). Trimming left V 8 bases short and J 4 bases short, with 14 bases between. The CDR3 loop spans 14 amino acids. This CDR3 is CASSWTAFNEKLFF. The CDR3 bases are TGTGCCAGCTCCTGGACAGCCTTTAATGAAAAACTGTTTTTT.

The chain employs TRBV11-2 and TRBJ2-7; possibly TRBD1 for D (6 bases). Germline CDR1 reads SGHAT; CDR2 reads FQNNGV. This CDR3 contains 13 residues. V lost 5 bases, J lost 2 bases, and 10 bases lay in between. CDR3 DNA sequence: TGTGCCAGCAGCCCAGGGACACCCTACGAGCAGTACTTC. Translating it yields CASSPGTPYEQYF.

The chain uses TRBV19 and TRBJ2-7, with 8 bases lining up with TRBD2. The CDR3 is 14 residues long. Germline loops: CDR1 LNHDA, CDR2 SQIVND (reference sequence). V gave up 9 bases and J gave up 3 bases; unmatched junction bases: 10. CDR3 region: CASAIGAGVYEQYF. Written as DNA, the CDR3 is TGTGCCAGCGCCATCGGAGCGGGAGTCTACGAGCAGTACTTC.

V gene TRBV5-1 combines with J gene TRBJ2-2, with 7 bases identical to TRBD1. This CDR3 is 15 amino acids long. The V gene's germline CDR1 is SGHRS and CDR2 YFSETQ. Unmatched junction bases numbered 4, after V lost 4 bases and J lost 1 base. For the CDR3, the DNA is TGCGCCAGCAGCCCAGGACAGGTGAACACCGGGGAGCTGTTTTTT. The encoded protein is CASSPGQVNTGELFF. The full variable domain, with the rest looked up from reference TRBV5-1 and TRBJ2-2, is KAGVTQTPRYLIKTRGQQVTLSCSPISGHRSVSWYQQTPGQGLQFLFEYFSETQRNKGNFPGRFSGRQFSNSRSEMNVSTLELGDSALYLCASSPGQVNTGELFFGEGSRLTVL.

The chain links TRBV2 to TRBJ2-2; possible D gene TRBD2, 6 bases. Germline values: CDR1 SNHLY, CDR2 FYNNEI. The CDR3 extends over 15 amino acids. V lost 3 bases, J lost 6 bases, and 14 bases lay in between. CDR3 residues: CASSDDGSRSGELFF. The CDR3 nucleotides read TGTGCCAGCAGTGATGACGGGAGCCGATCCGGGGAGCTGTTTTTT.

V usage is TRBV7-9 and J usage is TRBJ2-5; 7 bases are shared with TRBD1. J lost 0 bases, V lost 5 bases, and 3 bases had no gene match. This CDR3 comprises 14 residues. Germline CDR1 reads SEHNR; CDR2 reads FQNEAQ (reference sequence). The CDR3 nucleotides read TGTGCCAGCAGCCGCAGGGGGAACCAAGAGACCCAGTACTTC. As protein: CASSRRGNQETQYF.

J is TRBJ1-3 and V is TRBV5-6; no reliable D call. This CDR3 is built from 14 residues. V dropped 4 bases and J dropped 3 bases, with 11 bases sitting between them. The germline CDR1 and CDR2 sequences are SGHDT and YYEEEE. The CDR3 region is CASSGLGGGNTIYF. Here the CDR3 DNA reads TGTGCCAGCAGCGGCTTGGGAGGTGGAAACACCATATATTTT.

The chain combines TRBV28 with TRBJ1-1; the D gene is possibly TRBD1 (6 bases). The CDR3 consists of 14 residues. V lost 6 bases to trimming and J lost 1 base, with 12 bases between them. Germline V gives CDR1 MDHEN, CDR2 SYDVKM. The CDR3 region is CASSYPGQNTEAFF. In DNA form, the CDR3 reads TGTGCCAGCAGCTATCCGGGACAGAACACTGAAGCTTTCTTT. The full variable domain, completed using reference TRBV28 and TRBJ1-1, is DVKVTQSSRYLVKRTGEKVFLECVQDMDHENMFWYRQDPGLGLRLIYFSYDVKMKEKGDIPEGYSVSREKKERFSLILESASTNQTSMYLCASSYPGQNTEAFFGQGTRLTVV.

This chain uses TRBV7-3 with TRBJ2-2, with D hard to call. Per germline, CDR1 SGHTA and CDR2 FQGTGA. The CDR3 is 12 amino acids. With 4 bases removed from V and 5 bases from J, the gap between germline ends came to 5 bases. CDR3 region: CASSSGTGELFF. CDR3 bases: TGTGCCAGCAGCTCCGGAACCGGGGAGCTGTTTTTT.

V is TRBV27 and J is TRBJ1-5; 10 positions agree with TRBD1. The CDR3 has 18 residues. CDR1 and CDR2 from the germline V gene are MNHEY and SMNVEV (reference sequence). V shed 2 bases and J 4 bases; nucleotides not matched to a gene: 11. The CDR3 loop is CASSLPTDRGDFNQPQHF. The CDR3 nucleotides read TGTGCCAGCAGTTTACCCACGGACAGGGGGGACTTTAATCAGCCCCAGCATTTT.

The chain couples TRBV28 to TRBJ1-2; possibly TRBD1 for D (5 bases). Between the trimmed V and J ends, which lost 4 bases and 4 bases, there was a span of 19 bases. The length of the CDR3 is 16 residues. In germline, CDR1 is MDHEN, CDR2 SYDVKM. The CDR3 here is CASSSLAGTQSYGYTF. The CDR3, as DNA: TGTGCCAGCAGTTCCCTAGCCGGGACTCAGAGCTATGGCTACACCTTC.

The chain recombines TRBV11-2 with TRBJ2-7; D gene uncertain. This CDR3 is built from 11 residues. The ends were cut back, 8 bases at V and 2 bases at J, with 7 bases in the middle. Germline CDR1 and CDR2: SGHAT and FQNNGV. The CDR3 loop is CASRSAYEQYF. The CDR3 DNA follows: TGTGCCAGCCGATCTGCCTACGAGCAGTACTTC.

This clone is labeled as medium-sized. The chain recombines TRBV7-3 with TRBJ1-2; no clear D. Germline V gene sequence: CDR1 SGHTA, CDR2 FQGTGA. V gave up 3 bases and J gave up 0 bases, with 8 bases separating them. This CDR3 contains 14 residues. In DNA form, the CDR3 reads TGTGCCAGCAGCTTCCAAGAAGCTAACTATGGCTACACCTTC. This codes for CASSFQEANYGYTF.